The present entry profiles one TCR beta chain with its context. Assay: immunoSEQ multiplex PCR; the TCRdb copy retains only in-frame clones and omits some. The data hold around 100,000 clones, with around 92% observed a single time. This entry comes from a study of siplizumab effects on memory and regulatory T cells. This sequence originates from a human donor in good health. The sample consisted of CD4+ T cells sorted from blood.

CDR3 in DNA: TGTGCCAGCAGTTTGGGGCAGGGGAATCAGCCCCAGCATTTT. It codes for CASSLGQGNQPQHF. This sequence joins TRBV6-6 and TRBJ1-5; possible D gene TRBD1, 6 bases. V lost 4 bases and J lost 4, with 11 bases in between. This CDR3 is 14 amino acids long. Germline assignment: CDR1 MNHNY and CDR2 SVGAGI (reference sequence).